This T cell receptor (beta chain) came from a study of B cell selection in AIRE deficiency. Trimming took 1 base from V and 3 from J, leaving 6 bases between them. The V gene's germline CDR1 is LGHNA and CDR2 YSLEER. The CDR3 covers 14 residues. Data came from immunoSEQ multiplex PCR; TCRdb stores just in-frame clones and leaves some out. Among about 24,000 clones listed, about 96% were seen once. Concerning this clone itself: Its antigen is unidentified.

Findings of the study overall: Of 3657 shared Treg TCRbeta sequences, roughly 32% were healthy-donor-only and roughly 10% patient-only. Shorter CDR3s marked shared Treg sequences, biased toward few non-templated insertions. Patient Tconv and Treg cells showed healthy-like TCRBV usage, CDR3 length, diversity.

CD4+CD127+ cells were sorted as the conventional CD4 T cells. The specimen was CD4+CD127+ conventional T cells sorted from PBMCs. V gene TRBV4-3 combines with J gene TRBJ2-2, with D perhaps matching TRBD2 (5 bases). This sequence was found in a human donor in good health. The CDR3 reads CASSQAGDTGELFF. CDR3 in DNA: TGCGCCAGCAGCCAAGCCGGGGACACCGGGGAGCTGTTTTTT.